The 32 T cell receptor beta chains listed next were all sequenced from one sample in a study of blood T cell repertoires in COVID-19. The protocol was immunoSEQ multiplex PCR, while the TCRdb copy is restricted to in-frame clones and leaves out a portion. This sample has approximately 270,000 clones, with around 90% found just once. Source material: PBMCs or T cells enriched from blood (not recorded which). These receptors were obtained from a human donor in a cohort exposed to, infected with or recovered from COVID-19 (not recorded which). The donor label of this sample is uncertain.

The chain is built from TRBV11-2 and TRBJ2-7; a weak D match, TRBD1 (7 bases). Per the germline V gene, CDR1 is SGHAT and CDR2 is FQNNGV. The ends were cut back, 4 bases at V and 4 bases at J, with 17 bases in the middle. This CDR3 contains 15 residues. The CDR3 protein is CASSYTTPGGYEQYF. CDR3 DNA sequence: TGTGCCAGCAGCTACACCACTCCAGGGGGGTACGAGCAGTACTTC.

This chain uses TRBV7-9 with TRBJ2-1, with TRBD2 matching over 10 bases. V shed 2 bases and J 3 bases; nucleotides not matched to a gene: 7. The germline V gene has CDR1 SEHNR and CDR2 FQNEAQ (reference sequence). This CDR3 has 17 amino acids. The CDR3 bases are TGTGCCAGCAGCTTACGGGAGCGGGGGGGCGGCTACAATGAGCAGTTCTTC. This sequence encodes CASSLRERGGGYNEQFF. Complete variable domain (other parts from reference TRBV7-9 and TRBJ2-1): DTGVSQNPRHKITKRGQNVTFRCDPISEHNRLYWYRQTLGQGPEFLTYFQNEAQLEKSRLLSDRFSAERPKGSFSTLEIQRTEQGDSAMYLCASSLRERGGGYNEQFFGPGTRLTVL.

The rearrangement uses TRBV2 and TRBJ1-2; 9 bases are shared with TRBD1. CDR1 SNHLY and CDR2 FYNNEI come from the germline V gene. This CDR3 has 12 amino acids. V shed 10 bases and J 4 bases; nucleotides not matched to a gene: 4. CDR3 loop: CATADRGYGYTF. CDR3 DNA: TGTGCCACCGCGGACAGGGGCTATGGCTACACCTTC. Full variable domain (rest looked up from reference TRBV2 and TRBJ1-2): EPEVTQTPSHQVTQMGQEVILRCVPISNHLYFYWYRQILGQKVEFLVSFYNNEISEKSEIFDDQFSVERPDGSNFTLKIRSTKLEDSAMYFCATADRGYGYTFGSGTRLTVV.

The CDR3 sequence: CASSDPGGSYGYTF. Here the CDR3 DNA reads TGTGCCAGCAGTGATCCAGGGGGGTCTTATGGCTACACCTTC. This chain connects TRBV2 to TRBJ1-2; 7 bases are a match to TRBD1. Trimming took 3 bases from V and 5 from J; bases not matched to a gene: 6. CDR3 size: 14 residues. Per the germline V gene, CDR1 is SNHLY and CDR2 is FYNNEI. The full variable domain, its missing parts supplied by reference TRBV2 and TRBJ1-2, is EPEVTQTPSHQVTQMGQEVILRCVPISNHLYFYWYRQILGQKVEFLVSFYNNEISEKSEIFDDQFSVERPDGSNFTLKIRSTKLEDSAMYFCASSDPGGSYGYTFGSGTRLTVV.

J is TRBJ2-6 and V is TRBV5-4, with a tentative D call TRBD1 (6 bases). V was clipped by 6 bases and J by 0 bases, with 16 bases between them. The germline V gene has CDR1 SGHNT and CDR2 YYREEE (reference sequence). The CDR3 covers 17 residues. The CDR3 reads CASTVDRIPSGANVLTF. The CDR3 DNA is TGTGCCAGCACCGTGGACAGAATACCCTCTGGGGCCAACGTCCTGACTTTC. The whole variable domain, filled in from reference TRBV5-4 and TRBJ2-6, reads ETGVTQSPTHLIKTRGQQVTLRCSSQSGHNTVSWYQQALGQGPQFIFQYYREEENGRGNFPPRFSGLQFPNYSSELNVNALELDDSALYLCASTVDRIPSGANVLTFGAGSRLTVL.

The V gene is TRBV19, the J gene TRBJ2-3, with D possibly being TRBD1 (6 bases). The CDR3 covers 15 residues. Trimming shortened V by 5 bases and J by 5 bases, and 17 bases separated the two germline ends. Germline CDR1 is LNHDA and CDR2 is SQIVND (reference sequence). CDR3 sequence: CASSPTGPLKDTQYF. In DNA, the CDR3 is TGTGCCAGTAGTCCTACAGGGCCCCTCAAAGATACGCAGTATTTT.

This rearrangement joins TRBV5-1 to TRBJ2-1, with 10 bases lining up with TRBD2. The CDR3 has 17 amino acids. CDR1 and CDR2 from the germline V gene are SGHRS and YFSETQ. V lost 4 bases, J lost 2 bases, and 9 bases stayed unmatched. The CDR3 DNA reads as TGCGCCAGCAGCCCCAGGACTAGCGGCCAACCCTACAATGAGCAGTTCTTC. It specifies CASSPRTSGQPYNEQFF.

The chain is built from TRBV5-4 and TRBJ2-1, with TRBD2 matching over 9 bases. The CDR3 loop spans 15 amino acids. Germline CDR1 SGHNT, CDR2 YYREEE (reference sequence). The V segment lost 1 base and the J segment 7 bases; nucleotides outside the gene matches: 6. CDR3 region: CASSLPGTSLNEQFF. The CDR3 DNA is TGTGCCAGCAGCTTGCCCGGGACTAGCCTGAATGAGCAGTTCTTC.

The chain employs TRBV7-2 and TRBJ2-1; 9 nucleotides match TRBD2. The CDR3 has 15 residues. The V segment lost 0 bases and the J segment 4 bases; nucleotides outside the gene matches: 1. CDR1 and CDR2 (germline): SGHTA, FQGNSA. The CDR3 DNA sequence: TGTGCCAGCAGCTTAGCGGCGGGGGGGTACAATGAGCAGTTCTTC. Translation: CASSLAAGGYNEQFF.

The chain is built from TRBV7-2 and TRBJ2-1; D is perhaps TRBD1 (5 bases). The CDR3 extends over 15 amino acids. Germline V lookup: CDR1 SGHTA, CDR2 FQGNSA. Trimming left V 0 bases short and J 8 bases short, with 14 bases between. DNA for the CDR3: TGTGCCAGCAGCTTAGCGTCAAGCGCAGGGCATGAGCAGTTCTTC. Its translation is CASSLASSAGHEQFF.

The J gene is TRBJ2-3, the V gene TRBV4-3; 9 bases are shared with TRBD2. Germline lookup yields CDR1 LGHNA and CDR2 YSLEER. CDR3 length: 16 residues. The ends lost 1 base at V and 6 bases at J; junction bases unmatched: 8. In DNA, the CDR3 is TGCGCCAGCAGCCAAGGGCTTAGCGGGGGAGCGGATACGCAGTATTTT. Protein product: CASSQGLSGGADTQYF.

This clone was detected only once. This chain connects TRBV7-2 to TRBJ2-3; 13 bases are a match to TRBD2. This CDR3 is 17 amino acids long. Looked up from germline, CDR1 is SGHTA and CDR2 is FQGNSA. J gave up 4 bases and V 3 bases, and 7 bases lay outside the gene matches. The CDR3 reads CASSFTSGGAGADTQYF. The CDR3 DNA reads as TGTGCCAGCAGCTTTACTAGCGGGGGGGCCGGAGCAGATACGCAGTATTTT.

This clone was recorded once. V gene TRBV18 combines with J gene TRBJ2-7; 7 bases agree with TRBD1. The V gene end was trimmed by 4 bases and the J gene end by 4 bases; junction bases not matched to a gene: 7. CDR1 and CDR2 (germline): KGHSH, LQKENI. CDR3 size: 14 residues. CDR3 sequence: CASSRQGGSYEQYF. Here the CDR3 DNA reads TGTGCCAGCTCACGACAGGGTGGCTCGTACGAGCAGTACTTC.

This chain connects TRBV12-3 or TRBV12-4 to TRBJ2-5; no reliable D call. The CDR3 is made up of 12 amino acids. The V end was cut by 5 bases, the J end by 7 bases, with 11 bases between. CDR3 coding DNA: TGTGCCAGCAGTAGCGCGACGGGGACCCAGTACTTC. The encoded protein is CASSSATGTQYF.

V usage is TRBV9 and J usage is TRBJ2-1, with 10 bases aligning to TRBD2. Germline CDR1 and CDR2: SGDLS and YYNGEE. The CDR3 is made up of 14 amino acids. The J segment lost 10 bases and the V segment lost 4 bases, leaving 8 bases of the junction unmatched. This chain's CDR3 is CASSYTGTSVEQFF. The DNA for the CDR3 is TGTGCCAGCAGCTACACCGGGACTAGCGTGGAGCAGTTCTTC.

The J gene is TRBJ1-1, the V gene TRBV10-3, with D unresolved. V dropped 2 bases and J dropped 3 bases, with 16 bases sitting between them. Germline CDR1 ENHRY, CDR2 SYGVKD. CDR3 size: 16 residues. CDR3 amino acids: CAISEPSGGVYTEAFF. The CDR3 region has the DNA TGTGCCATCAGTGAGCCCTCTGGAGGCGTATACACTGAAGCTTTCTTT.

Here the CDR3 reads CAISARGHDYGYTF. CDR3 bases: TGTGCCATCAGTGCCCGGGGACATGACTATGGCTACACCTTC. J is TRBJ1-2 and V is TRBV10-3; maybe TRBD1 (6 bases). The V and J ends lost 4 bases and 3 bases respectively, with 12 bases between them. CDR1 is ENHRY, CDR2 SYGVKD, per germline. The CDR3 spans 14 residues.

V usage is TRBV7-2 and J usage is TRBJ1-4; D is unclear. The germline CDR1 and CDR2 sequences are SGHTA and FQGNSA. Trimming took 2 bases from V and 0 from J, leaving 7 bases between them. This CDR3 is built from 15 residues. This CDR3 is CASSLSTTTNEKLFF. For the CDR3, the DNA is TGTGCCAGCAGCTTAAGCACCACAACTAATGAAAAACTGTTTTTT.

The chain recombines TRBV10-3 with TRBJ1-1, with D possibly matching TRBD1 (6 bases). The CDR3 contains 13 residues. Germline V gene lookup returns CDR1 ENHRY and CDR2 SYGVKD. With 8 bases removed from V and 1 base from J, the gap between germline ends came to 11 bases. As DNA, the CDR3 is TGTGCCATCGCCGGACAGTCGAACACTGAAGCTTTCTTT. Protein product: CAIAGQSNTEAFF.

CDR3 sequence: CAWSVPGTQGADTQYF. CDR3 coding DNA: TGTGCCTGGAGTGTCCCCGGGACTCAGGGGGCAGATACGCAGTATTTT. The genes are TRBV30 and TRBJ2-3; D might be TRBD1 (7 bases). V lost 0 bases, J lost 4 bases, and 17 bases lay in between. CDR3 length: 16 residues. Germline V lookup: CDR1 GTSNPN, CDR2 SVGIG (reference sequence).

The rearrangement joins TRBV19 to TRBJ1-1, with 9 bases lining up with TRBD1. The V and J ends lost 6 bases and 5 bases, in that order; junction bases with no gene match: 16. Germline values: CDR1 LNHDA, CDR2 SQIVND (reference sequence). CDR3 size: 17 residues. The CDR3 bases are TGTGCCAGTAGAGTTCGTCGGGGACAGGGAGAGAAAACTGAAGCTTTCTTT. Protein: CASRVRRGQGEKTEAFF. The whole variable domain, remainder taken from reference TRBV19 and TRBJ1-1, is DGGITQSPKYLFRKEGQNVTLSCEQNLNHDAMYWYRQDPGQGLRLIYYSQIVNDFQKGDIAEGYSVSREKKESFPLTVTSAQKNPTAFYLCASRVRRGQGEKTEAFFGQGTRLTVV.

CDR3 nucleotides: TGTGCCAGCTCAAAACCAGGCGGCGGAGGGGTCGGGGAGCTGTTTTTT. This codes for CASSKPGGGGVGELFF. This sequence joins TRBV18 and TRBJ2-2; possible D gene TRBD2, 6 bases. The CDR3 spans 16 residues. CDR1 and CDR2 (germline): KGHSH, LQKENI. V was trimmed by 5 bases and J by 7 bases, leaving 20 bases between them.

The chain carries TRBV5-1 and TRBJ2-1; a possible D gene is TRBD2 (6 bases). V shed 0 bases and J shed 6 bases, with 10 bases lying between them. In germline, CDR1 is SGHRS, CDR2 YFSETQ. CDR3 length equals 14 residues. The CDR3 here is CASSLASTSNEQFF. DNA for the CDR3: TGCGCCAGCAGCTTGGCCTCGACTAGCAATGAGCAGTTCTTC.

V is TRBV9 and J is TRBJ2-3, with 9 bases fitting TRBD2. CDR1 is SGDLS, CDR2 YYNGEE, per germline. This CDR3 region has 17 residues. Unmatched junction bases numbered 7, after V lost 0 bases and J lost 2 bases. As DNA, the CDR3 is TGTGCCAGCAGCGTAGAAGGTAGCGGGGGCCCCACAGATACGCAGTATTTT. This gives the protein CASSVEGSGGPTDTQYF.

The CDR3 reads CALDSSAGYTF. DNA of the CDR3: TGTGCCTTGGACAGTTCAGCAGGCTACACCTTC. The V and J genes are TRBV30 and TRBJ1-2; D may be TRBD1 (6 bases). CDR1 is GTSNPN, CDR2 SVGIG, per germline (reference sequence). This CDR3 is 11 amino acids long. V shed 7 bases and J shed 8 bases, with 14 bases lying between them.

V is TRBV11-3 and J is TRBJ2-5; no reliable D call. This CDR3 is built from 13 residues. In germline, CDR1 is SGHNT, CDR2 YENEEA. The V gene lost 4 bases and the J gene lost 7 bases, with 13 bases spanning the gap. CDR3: CASSSMGDRTQYF. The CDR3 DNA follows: TGTGCCAGCAGCTCCATGGGCGATCGGACCCAGTACTTC.

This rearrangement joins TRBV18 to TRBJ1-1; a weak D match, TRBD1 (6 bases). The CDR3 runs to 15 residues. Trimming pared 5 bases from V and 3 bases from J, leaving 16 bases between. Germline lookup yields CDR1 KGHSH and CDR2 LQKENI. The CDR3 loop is CASSTNGQRDTEAFF. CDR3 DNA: TGTGCCAGCTCAACAAATGGACAGCGCGACACTGAAGCTTTCTTT.

CDR3 in amino acids: CASSQDSWGPYEQYF. CDR3 DNA sequence: TGCGCCAGCAGCCAAGATAGTTGGGGGCCCTACGAGCAGTACTTC. The chain has TRBV4-1 and TRBJ2-7, with a possible D match to TRBD1 (6 bases). V lost 0 bases and J lost 2, with 11 bases in between. The germline CDR1 and CDR2 sequences are MGHRA and YSYEKL. The CDR3 covers 15 residues.

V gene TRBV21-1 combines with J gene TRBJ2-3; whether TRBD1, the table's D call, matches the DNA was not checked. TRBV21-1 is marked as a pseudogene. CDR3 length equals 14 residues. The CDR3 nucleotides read TGTGCCAGCAGCAGGCACTGGGGCTGGCATACGCAGTATTTT. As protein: CASSRHWGWHTQYF.

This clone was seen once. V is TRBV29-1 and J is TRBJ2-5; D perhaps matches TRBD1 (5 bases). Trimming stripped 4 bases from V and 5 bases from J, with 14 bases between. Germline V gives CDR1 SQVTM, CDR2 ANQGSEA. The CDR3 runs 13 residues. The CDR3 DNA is TGCAGCGTTGTCAAAGGGGTGATGGAGACCCAGTACTTC. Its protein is CSVVKGVMETQYF.

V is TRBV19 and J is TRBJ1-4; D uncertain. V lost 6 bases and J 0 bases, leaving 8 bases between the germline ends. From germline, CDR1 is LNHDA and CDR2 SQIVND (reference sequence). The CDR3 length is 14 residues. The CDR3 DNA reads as TGTGCCAGTAGCTCGCGTGCAACTAATGAAAAACTGTTTTTT. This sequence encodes CASSSRATNEKLFF.

The CDR3 DNA sequence: TGTGCCAGTGGAGAGGGCAATCAGCCCCAGCATTTT. This translates into CASGEGNQPQHF. The chain couples TRBV19 to TRBJ1-5, with D unresolved. Trimming took off 8 bases at V and 2 bases at J, with 7 bases between the two ends. This CDR3 is 12 amino acids long. CDR1 is LNHDA, CDR2 SQIVND, per germline (reference sequence).